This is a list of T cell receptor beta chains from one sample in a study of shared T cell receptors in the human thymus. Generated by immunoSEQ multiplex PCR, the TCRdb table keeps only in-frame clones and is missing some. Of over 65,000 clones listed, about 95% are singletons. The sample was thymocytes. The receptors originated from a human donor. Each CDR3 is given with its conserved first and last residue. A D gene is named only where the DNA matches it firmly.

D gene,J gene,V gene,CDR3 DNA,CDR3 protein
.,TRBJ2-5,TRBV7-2,TGTGCCAGCAGCTTATGGGGACCGGGGGTTAAAGAAGAGACCCAGTACTTC,CASSLWGPGVKEETQYF
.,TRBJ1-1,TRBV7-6,TGTGCCAGCAGCCGGACAGTGACGAACACTGAAGCTTTCTTT,CASSRTVTNTEAFF
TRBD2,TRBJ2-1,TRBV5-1,TGCGCCAGCAGCTCCCAAGCGGGGGGTATAAACAATGAGCAGTTCTTC,CASSSQAGGINNEQFF
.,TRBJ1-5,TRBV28,TGTGCCAGCAGGAGAGGGCAGGGATCGAAGGCAGATCAGCCCCAGCATTTT,CASRRGQGSKADQPQHF
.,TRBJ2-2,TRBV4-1,TGCGCCAGCAGCCAAGAGTTGGGGTATTTGACCGGGGAGCTGTTTTTT,CASSQELGYLTGELFF
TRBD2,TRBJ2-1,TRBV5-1,TGCGCCAGCAGTCGGACTAGCGGGGGCAATGAGCAGTTCTTC,CASSRTSGGNEQFF
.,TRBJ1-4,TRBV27,TGTGCCAGCAGTTTGGTCCCCCCCCCGGCAGGGGTTGAATTTGCGGATGAAAAACTGTTTTTT,CASSLVPPPAGVEFADEKLFF
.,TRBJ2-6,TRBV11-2,TGTGCCAGCAGCTTAGAACTAGGGGTATCTGGGGCCAACGTCCTGACTTTC,CASSLELGVSGANVLTF
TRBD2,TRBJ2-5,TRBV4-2,TGTGCCAGCAGCCAAGAGGGGGGGCAAGAGACCCAGTACTTC,CASSQEGGQETQYF
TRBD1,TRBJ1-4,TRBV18,TGTGCCAGCTCAAGGACAGGGAACCCTGCAACTAATGAAAAACTGTTTTTT,CASSRTGNPATNEKLFF
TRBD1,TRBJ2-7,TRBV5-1,TGCGCCAGCAGCCCTTGGACAGGGAAACACTACGAGCAGTACTTC,CASSPWTGKHYEQYF
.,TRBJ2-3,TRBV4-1,TGCGCCAGCAGTCGGCCTATCACAGCGGATACGCAGTATTTT,CASSRPITADTQYF
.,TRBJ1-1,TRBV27,TGTGCCAGCAGTTTGAGGGGAGGCACTGAAGCTTTCTTT,CASSLRGGTEAFF
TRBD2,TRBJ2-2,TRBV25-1,TGTGCCAGTACTCTTGGGACTAGCGGGGGGGATAACACCGGGGAGCTGTTTTTT,CASTLGTSGGDNTGELFF
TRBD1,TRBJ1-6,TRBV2,TGTGCCAGCCGAATGTCAGGGGGGATAGGATCACCCCTCCACTTT,CASRMSGGIGSPLHF
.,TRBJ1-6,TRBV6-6,TGTGCCAGCAGTCACGACGGTCAAAATTCACCCCTCCACTTT,CASSHDGQNSPLHF
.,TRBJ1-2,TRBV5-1,TGCGCCAGCAGCACGACCTCGACCTATGGCTACACCTTC,CASSTTSTYGYTF
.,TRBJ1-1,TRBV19,TGTGCCAGTAACCTAGGACAGCTTGGGGAAGCTTTCTTT,CASNLGQLGEAFF
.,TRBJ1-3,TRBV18,TGTGCCAGCTCACCACAAAGGGGTTCTGGAAACACCATATATTTT,CASSPQRGSGNTIYF
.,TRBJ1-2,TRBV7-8,TGTGCCAGCAGCTTACAGGGTGGAGGTGGCTACACCTTC,CASSLQGGGGYTF
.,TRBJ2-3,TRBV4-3,TGCGCCAGCAGCCAAGTGCGGGATTCCTCCCCGGAGGGCACAGATACGCAGTATTTT,CASSQVRDSSPEGTDTQYF
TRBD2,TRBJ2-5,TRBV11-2,TGTGCCAGCAGCACCACTAGCGGGGGGCACCAAGAGACCCAGTACTTC,CASSTTSGGHQETQYF
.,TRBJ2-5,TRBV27,TGTGCCAGCAGTTTCCGTAAGCAGGATGGCTTCCAAGAGACCCAGTACTTC,CASSFRKQDGFQETQYF
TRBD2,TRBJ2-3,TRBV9,TGTGCCAGCAGCGCCCCCGGGGTGACTAGCGGGGCCCCCACAGATACGCAGTATTTT,CASSAPGVTSGAPTDTQYF
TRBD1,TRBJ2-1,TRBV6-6,TGTGCCAGCAGTTACTCGGGGGACAGGGCCTACAATGAGCAGTTCTTC,CASSYSGDRAYNEQFF
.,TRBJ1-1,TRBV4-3,TGCGCCAGCAGCCAAGGGCGACGGGAGCGGAACACTGAAGCTTTCTTT,CASSQGRRERNTEAFF
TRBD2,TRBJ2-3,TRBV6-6,TGTGCCAGCAGTTACGGCGGGGGATTCACAGATACGCAGTATTTT,CASSYGGGFTDTQYF
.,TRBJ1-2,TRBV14,TGTGCCAGCAGCCAAGGAACGGAGGGTTTTGGGTTTTTCTATGGCTACACCTTC,CASSQGTEGFGFFYGYTF
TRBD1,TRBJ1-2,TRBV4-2,TGTGCCAGCTCCAGGGGGGGAGACTATGGCTACACCTTC,CASSRGGDYGYTF